This TCR beta chain came from a study of T cells in Graves' hyperthyroidism and ophthalmopathy. On the study more broadly: Peripheral blood collection took place at initial diagnosis, before any treatment. Findings and limits, study-wide: Ophthalmopathy was told apart from stable hyperthyroidism by a 13 V-J model.

Amplification yielded TCR beta CDR3 regions, with RNA transcripts as the source. During a first-round RT-PCR of the TCR CDR3, the HTBI primer set was used. MiXCR was run by TCRdb on the multiplex PCR reads, yielding one entry per CDR3 protein. Of roughly 560,000 distinct CDR3 sequences detected, roughly 14% appear once; the ten largest clones hold 4.3%. This clonotype was detected ten times or more. Antigen specificity is unknown. The CDR3 has 16 amino acids. J lost 4 bases, V lost 2 bases, and 7 bases had no gene match. Germline assignment: CDR1 MNHNS and CDR2 SASEGT. This TCR was sampled from a woman between 35 and 50 years old with Graves' ophthalmopathy. The V and J genes are TRBV6-1 and TRBJ2-2; 7 bases agree with TRBD1. Source material: blood. CDR3 coding DNA: TGTGCCAGCAGTGAATTTTGGGGACAGTCCACCGGGGAGCTGTTTTTT. Its translation: CASSEFWGQSTGELFF.